Below are 29 T cell receptor beta chains sequenced from a single sample in a study of blood T cell repertoires in COVID-19. Measured with immunoSEQ multiplex PCR; TCRdb has only the in-frame clones, and not every one. The sample includes about 480,000 clones, around 90% seen only once; the top ten take under 8.5%. The sample taken for sequencing was peripheral blood. All receptors come from a woman aged 50 to 60 with COVID-19, enrolled during active disease.

The V and J genes are TRBV5-1 and TRBJ2-4; the match to TRBD1 covers 11 bases. CDR1 is SGHRS and CDR2 is YFSETQ in the germline V gene. Germline trimming cut 4 bases from V and 2 bases from J; bases unmatched to any gene: 2. CDR3 size: 15 residues. The CDR3 DNA reads as TGCGCCAGCAGCGGGGACAGGGGGTCCAAAAACATTCAGTACTTC. Translated: CASSGDRGSKNIQYF.

The chain links TRBV6-6 to TRBJ2-3; 9 nucleotides agree with TRBD1. The V gene's germline CDR1 is MNHNY and CDR2 SVGAGI (reference sequence). CDR3 size: 16 residues. The junction had 12 bases not matched to a gene; V was cut back by 9 bases and J by 2 bases. The CDR3 loop reads CASHPGTGSITDTQYF. Written as DNA, the CDR3 is TGTGCCAGTCACCCTGGGACAGGGTCAATCACAGATACGCAGTATTTT.

J is TRBJ1-2 and V is TRBV15, with D hard to call. The V gene lost 5 bases and the J gene lost 7 bases, with 29 bases spanning the gap. The CDR3 contains 18 residues. CDR1 LNHNV and CDR2 YYDKDF come from the germline V gene (reference sequence). CDR3 coding DNA: TGTGCCACCAGCCGACCGGGCGGCCTAAGCGAGGGTCGAAGTGGCTACACCTTC. This gives the protein CATSRPGGLSEGRSGYTF. The whole variable domain, filled in from reference TRBV15 and TRBJ1-2, reads DAMVIQNPRYQVTQFGKPVTLSCSQTLNHNVMYWYQQKSSQAPKLLFHYYDKDFNNEADTPDNFQSRRPNTSFCFLDIRSPGLGDTAMYLCATSRPGGLSEGRSGYTFGSGTRLTVV.

The V call is TRBV10-1, the J call TRBJ2-1, with 7 nucleotides matching TRBD2. The CDR3 sequence is 16 residues long. Germline lookup yields CDR1 WNHNN and CDR2 SYGVQD (reference sequence). J lost 8 bases, V lost 5 bases, and 15 bases had no gene match. This CDR3 is CASSSSGHLGVDEQFF. CDR3 nucleotide sequence: TGCGCCAGCAGTTCTAGCGGCCACCTCGGGGTCGATGAGCAGTTCTTC.

The chain recombines TRBV6-1 with TRBJ1-5; maybe TRBD1 (6 bases). V was cut by 3 bases and J by 4 bases, with 7 bases left in between. CDR1 and CDR2 (germline): MNHNS, SASEGT. This CDR3 contains 13 residues. CDR3 residues: CASSDQGNQPQHF. As DNA, the CDR3 is TGTGCCAGCAGTGATCAGGGGAATCAGCCCCAGCATTTT.

V gene TRBV29-1 combines with J gene TRBJ1-2; D is undetermined. The CDR3 contains 13 residues. The V end lost 8 bases, the J end lost 2 bases, and 15 bases lay between the germline ends. CDR1 is SQVTM, CDR2 ANQGSEA, per germline. This CDR3 is CSTGEASNYGYTF. DNA for the CDR3: TGCAGCACCGGGGAGGCGAGCAACTATGGCTACACCTTC.

V and J are TRBV5-1 and TRBJ1-1; D is unresolved. In germline, CDR1 is SGHRS, CDR2 YFSETQ. Deletions cut 0 bases from V and 4 bases from J, with 13 bases between. The CDR3 sequence is 15 residues long. The chain's CDR3 is CASSLAPRAGTEAFF. In DNA, the CDR3 is TGCGCCAGCAGCTTGGCCCCTAGAGCGGGCACTGAAGCTTTCTTT.

The chain joins TRBV2 to TRBJ1-3; no clear D. Trimming shortened V by 3 bases and J by 2 bases, and 8 bases separated the two germline ends. The CDR3 sequence is 14 residues long. Germline V gives CDR1 SNHLY, CDR2 FYNNEI. In DNA, the CDR3 is TGTGCCAGCAGTGATCAGAGGGCTGGAAACACCATATATTTT. Translated: CASSDQRAGNTIYF.

This chain joins TRBV10-3 and TRBJ1-2; no clear D gene. With 0 bases removed from V and 8 bases from J, the gap between germline ends came to 10 bases. The CDR3 runs to 13 residues. From germline, CDR1 is ENHRY and CDR2 SYGVKD. Here the CDR3 DNA reads TGTGCCATCAGTGAGTCCACCCCTAACGGCTACACCTTC. This codes for CAISESTPNGYTF.

CDR3 coding DNA: TGTGCCAGCAGTCGACAGGGGGGAGACTATGGCTACACCTTC. Translating gives CASSRQGGDYGYTF. The genes are TRBV5-4 and TRBJ1-2, with TRBD1 matching over 9 bases. Trimming at V came to 5 bases and at J to 3 bases, leaving 5 bases not matched to a gene. Germline V CDR1 and CDR2: SGHNT, YYREEE (reference sequence). CDR3 length: 14 residues.

The V call is TRBV14, the J call TRBJ2-4; TRBD1 is a possible D gene (5 bases). CDR1 and CDR2 (germline): SGHDN, FVKESK. The CDR3 runs 14 residues. Between the trimmed V and J ends, which lost 1 base and 5 bases, there was a span of 9 bases. CDR3 region: CASSQGRVENIQYF. For the CDR3, the DNA is TGTGCCAGCAGCCAAGGCAGGGTGGAAAACATTCAGTACTTC.

The V call is TRBV6-6, the J call TRBJ2-2, with D hard to call. Germline V gene lookup returns CDR1 MNHNY and CDR2 SVGAGI (reference sequence). V lost 2 bases to trimming and J lost 7 bases, with 11 bases between them. The CDR3 is 14 residues long. The CDR3 bases are TGTGCCAGCAGTTACACTCAAAGCATCGGGGAGCTGTTTTTT. Encoded protein: CASSYTQSIGELFF.

The chain is built from TRBV5-1 and TRBJ1-3, with 8 bases matching TRBD1. The germline gives CDR1 SGHRS, CDR2 YFSETQ. V gave up 3 bases and J gave up 0 bases; unmatched junction bases: 5. The CDR3 covers 16 residues. CDR3: CASSSGQVVSGNTIYF. CDR3 sequence (DNA): TGCGCCAGCAGCTCGGGACAGGTAGTCTCTGGAAACACCATATATTTT.

The chain recombines TRBV4-2 with TRBJ2-5; TRBD1 matches 7 bases. CDR1 is LGHNA and CDR2 is YNFKEQ in the germline V gene. The CDR3 is made up of 17 amino acids. J was trimmed by 4 bases and V by 0 bases; bases with no gene match: 11. The CDR3 here is CASSQDRGGRKGETQYF. The CDR3 DNA follows: TGTGCCAGCAGCCAAGATCGAGGGGGCCGAAAGGGAGAGACCCAGTACTTC.

The rearrangement uses TRBV5-1 and TRBJ2-3, with 8 nucleotides matching TRBD2. V was clipped by 0 bases and J by 6 bases; unmatched bases: 3. The CDR3 totals 14 residues. Germline CDR1 is SGHRS and CDR2 is YFSETQ. CDR3 in DNA: TGCGCCAGCAGCTTGGCGGGGGGGCAGGATACGCAGTATTTT. Its protein product is CASSLAGGQDTQYF.

This clone was recorded a few times. The V and J genes are TRBV6-6 and TRBJ1-4; D is possibly TRBD1 (5 bases). Trimming pared 7 bases from V and 10 bases from J, leaving 13 bases between. This CDR3 region has 12 residues. Germline-derived CDR1 and CDR2 are MNHNY and SVGAGI (reference sequence). This CDR3 reads CASNTSDRKLFF. CDR3 in DNA: TGTGCCAGCAACACATCAGACAGAAAACTGTTTTTT.

About this clone itself: At the DNA level, this CDR3 is encoded by other sequences in the same sample as well. This chain uses TRBV12-3 or TRBV12-4 with TRBJ1-5; D is uncertain. This CDR3 spans 13 amino acids. V was clipped by 0 bases and J by 7 bases, with 7 bases between them. In DNA form, the CDR3 reads TGTGCCAGCAGTTTAGCGGCGGGGCAGCCCCAGCATTTT. Amino acid sequence: CASSLAAGQPQHF.

The chain links TRBV6-5 to TRBJ2-7; TRBD2 matches 7 bases. The V segment lost 7 bases and the J segment 2 bases; nucleotides outside the gene matches: 8. The CDR3 extends over 14 amino acids. Looked up from germline, CDR1 is MNHEY and CDR2 is SVGAGI. This chain's CDR3 is CASTRAGNTYEQYF. The CDR3 DNA is TGTGCCAGCACCCGAGCGGGAAATACCTACGAGCAGTACTTC.

The V and J genes are TRBV7-2 and TRBJ2-7; D is unresolved. Germline loops: CDR1 SGHTA, CDR2 FQGNSA. The ends were cut back, 5 bases at V and 1 base at J, with 9 bases in the middle. The CDR3 loop spans 13 amino acids. The CDR3 nucleotides are TGTGCCAGCAGCGCTACGAAGTCCTACGAGCAGTACTTC. This translates into CASSATKSYEQYF.

The rearrangement joins TRBV29-1 to TRBJ1-1; no clear D. The CDR3 contains 10 residues. Per the germline V gene, CDR1 is SQVTM and CDR2 is ANQGSEA. V shed 7 bases and J shed 4 bases, with 7 bases lying between them. The CDR3 loop reads CSAGSTEAFF. CDR3 nucleotides: TGCAGCGCGGGGAGCACTGAAGCTTTCTTT.

The V and J genes are TRBV6-5 and TRBJ1-1, with D hard to call. The CDR3 is 15 amino acids. Germline V gene sequence: CDR1 MNHEY, CDR2 SVGAGI. The V and J ends lost 3 bases and 0 bases respectively, with 11 bases between them. The CDR3 DNA is TGTGCCAGCAGTTATGGGGAGATTATGAACACTGAAGCTTTCTTT. Translating gives CASSYGEIMNTEAFF.

The rearrangement joins TRBV2 to TRBJ1-6; D might be TRBD1 (6 bases). The CDR3 is 13 residues long. Germline values: CDR1 SNHLY, CDR2 FYNNEI. V lost 10 bases, J lost 3 bases, and 10 bases lay in between. As DNA, the CDR3 is TGTGCCATCTACAGGGACTATAATTCACCCCTCCACTTT. Amino acid sequence: CAIYRDYNSPLHF.

The rearrangement links TRBV10-3 to TRBJ1-3; 7 nucleotides align to TRBD1. Germline V gene sequence: CDR1 ENHRY, CDR2 SYGVKD. This CDR3 region has 14 residues. The ends lost 7 bases at V and 0 bases at J; junction bases unmatched: 3. CDR3 protein: CAITGGYSGNTIYF. The CDR3 DNA follows: TGTGCCATCACAGGGGGATACTCTGGAAACACCATATATTTT.

This clone came up once. The chain recombines TRBV27 with TRBJ2-1; perhaps TRBD2 as D (6 bases). The CDR3 runs to 16 residues. V was pared by 5 bases and J by 5 bases, with 19 bases between. Germline CDR1 MNHEY, CDR2 SMNVEV (reference sequence). This CDR3 is CASSRSGEAGNNEQFF. The DNA of the CDR3 is TGTGCCAGCAGTCGGTCCGGGGAGGCAGGGAACAATGAGCAGTTCTTC.

The chain links TRBV7-9 to TRBJ2-3; TRBD2 matches at 13 bases. V was pared by 4 bases and J by 3 bases, with 7 bases of the junction left unmatched. The germline gives CDR1 SEHNR, CDR2 FQNEAQ (reference sequence). This CDR3 contains 17 residues. CDR3 bases: TGTGCCAGCAGCTCTCGACTAGCGGGGGGCGCAACAGATACGCAGTATTTT. This translates into CASSSRLAGGATDTQYF. The full variable domain, in which reference TRBV7-9 and TRBJ2-3 provide the parts outside the CDR3, is DTGVSQNPRHKITKRGQNVTFRCDPISEHNRLYWYRQTLGQGPEFLTYFQNEAQLEKSRLLSDRFSAERPKGSFSTLEIQRTEQGDSAMYLCASSSRLAGGATDTQYFGPGTRLTVL.

The V gene is TRBV19, the J gene TRBJ2-7; D is unresolved. CDR1 and CDR2 from the germline V gene are LNHDA and SQIVND (reference sequence). The V and J ends lost 3 bases and 2 bases respectively, with 8 bases between them. This CDR3 is built from 13 residues. The CDR3 reads CASSIGPAYEQYF. CDR3 nucleotide sequence: TGTGCCAGTAGTATTGGTCCGGCCTACGAGCAGTACTTC.

Here the CDR3 DNA reads TGTGCCAGCATGGCGGCAGGGCTGGGGGAGCTGTTTTTT. It translates to CASMAAGLGELFF. This chain uses TRBV6-5 with TRBJ2-2, with D possibly TRBD1 on 5 matching bases. CDR1 is MNHEY, CDR2 SVGAGI, per germline. The V gene lost 7 bases and the J gene lost 8 bases, with 14 bases spanning the gap. This CDR3 has 13 residues.

V gene TRBV7-8 combines with J gene TRBJ2-5, with D perhaps TRBD2 (7 bases). CDR3 length: 14 amino acids. Trimming took off 5 bases at V and 2 bases at J, with 12 bases between the two ends. Germline V gives CDR1 SGHVS, CDR2 FQNEAQ. The CDR3 reads CASSPGRGQETQYF. The DNA of the CDR3 is TGTGCCAGCAGCCCAGGGAGGGGGCAAGAGACCCAGTACTTC.

This clone has a handful of counts. The chain is built from TRBV7-9 and TRBJ1-1; 7 positions match TRBD1. Losses at the gene ends were 4 bases for V and 8 bases for J; bases not matched to a gene: 1. The CDR3 is made up of 11 amino acids. Germline CDR1 SEHNR, CDR2 FQNEAQ (reference sequence). CDR3: CASSSTGEAFF. The CDR3 coding sequence is TGTGCCAGCAGCTCGACAGGGGAAGCTTTCTTT.